A single sample is the source of the 27 T cell receptor beta chains below, sequenced in a study of cytomegalovirus exposure and HLA in healthy donors (dated by TCRdb to about 2017). The library was built by means of the immunoSEQ multiplex PCR assay. TCRdb holds this immuneACCESS table with in-frame rearrangements only. Some clones are missing; in checked studies, unresolved V genes explain under half, and the rest has no known cause. The sample table records more than 70,000 clones; about 94% of these occur just once. The top ten clones comprise roughly 1% of the sample. Sequenced material: PBMCs. These receptors came from a woman younger than 30 in good health and CMV-seronegative.

This clone appeared a single time. CDR3 loop: CAWSDPWGDYGYTF. The CDR3 bases are TGTGCCTGGAGCGATCCTTGGGGGGACTATGGCTACACCTTC. The chain carries TRBV30 and TRBJ1-2; TRBD1 might be the D (5 bases). The V end was cut by 3 bases, the J end by 3 bases, with 14 bases between. Germline V gene sequence: CDR1 GTSNPN, CDR2 SVGIG (reference sequence). The CDR3 length is 14 residues.

The gene calls are TRBV2 and TRBJ2-5; tentatively, D is TRBD2 (5 bases). V lost 7 bases, J lost 5 bases, and 20 bases lay in between. Per the germline V gene, CDR1 is SNHLY and CDR2 is FYNNEI. The CDR3 totals 15 residues. CDR3 in DNA: TGTGCCAGCAAGTCTGGCGGGCCTAGTGGGGAGACCCAGTACTTC. Amino acid sequence: CASKSGGPSGETQYF.

This clone was picked up one time. This rearrangement joins TRBV27 to TRBJ1-2, with D perhaps matching TRBD1 (6 bases). V was shortened by 9 bases and J by 5 bases, with 16 bases between the two germline ends. Germline assignment: CDR1 MNHEY and CDR2 SMNVEV (reference sequence). This CDR3 has 13 residues. The CDR3 nucleotides read TGTGCCAGTTCGGACAGCGAACAATATGGCTACACCTTC. It encodes CASSDSEQYGYTF.

The chain joins TRBV10-3 to TRBJ2-7; D call uncertain. This CDR3 region has 15 residues. The germline V and J ends were trimmed by 6 bases and 1 base, with 16 bases remaining between them. Germline loops: CDR1 ENHRY, CDR2 SYGVKD. The CDR3: CAISQQSKVSYEQYF. In nucleotides, the CDR3 is TGTGCCATCAGCCAACAGTCTAAGGTTTCCTACGAGCAGTACTTC.

CDR3 DNA: TGTGCCAGCAGCTTAGCGGGCGGCCCCCAGGGCGATACGCAGTATTTT. Its protein product is CASSLAGGPQGDTQYF. The rearrangement links TRBV7-2 to TRBJ2-3; the D gene is possibly TRBD1 (5 bases). Germline CDR1 reads SGHTA; CDR2 reads FQGNSA. This CDR3 contains 16 residues. V was cut by 0 bases and J by 6 bases, with 16 bases left in between.

The genes are TRBV6-4 and TRBJ2-6, with 7 bases fitting TRBD2. The CDR3 is 16 residues long. The germline V gene encodes CDR1 MRHNA and CDR2 SNTAGT. With 0 bases clipped from V and 3 bases from J, the junction kept 2 bases outside the gene matches. In DNA form, the CDR3 reads TGTGCCAGCAGTGACTCTGGGGGGGGTGGGGCCAACGTCCTGACTTTC. Its protein product is CASSDSGGGGANVLTF.

The chain is built from TRBV2 and TRBJ1-4; D is undetermined. Germline V lookup: CDR1 SNHLY, CDR2 FYNNEI. V was clipped by 9 bases and J by 2 bases, with 7 bases between them. The CDR3 covers 12 residues. CDR3 residues: CASQRTNEKLFF. CDR3 sequence (DNA): TGTGCCAGTCAGAGGACTAATGAAAAACTGTTTTTT.

The chain is built from TRBV28 and TRBJ1-2; D remains unclear. V lost 3 bases and J lost 3, with 8 bases in between. This CDR3 comprises 13 residues. In germline, CDR1 is MDHEN, CDR2 SYDVKM. CDR3 in DNA: TGTGCCAGCAGTTTTCGGACTCACTATGGCTACACCTTC. This translates into CASSFRTHYGYTF.

This chain joins TRBV7-3 and TRBJ2-2; 7 bases map to TRBD2. Trimming cost V 3 bases and J 8 bases; bases outside gene matches: 9. The CDR3 contains 15 residues. Germline-derived CDR1 and CDR2 are SGHTA and FQGTGA. The CDR3 region is CASSLNSGGLGELFF. The DNA for the CDR3 is TGTGCCAGCAGCTTGAATTCCGGGGGACTAGGGGAGCTGTTTTTT. Complete variable domain (other parts from reference TRBV7-3 and TRBJ2-2): GAGVSQTPSNKVTEKGKYVELRCDPISGHTALYWYRQSLGQGPEFLIYFQGTGAADDSGLPNDRFFAVRPEGSVSTLKIQRTERGDSAVYLCASSLNSGGLGELFFGEGSRLTVL.

The chain links TRBV12-1 to TRBJ2-7; the listed D gene, TRBD2, was not tested against the DNA. TRBV12-1 is labeled a pseudogene. CDR3 length equals 16 residues. This CDR3 reads CASSSPSAVFSYEQYF. The DNA of the CDR3 is TGTGCCAGCAGCTCCCCCTCGGCGGTCTTCTCCTACGAGCAGTACTTC.

CDR3 coding DNA: TGTGCCAGCAGTGAAGACGGCATACAGGCCGGGGAGCTGTTTTTT. As protein: CASSEDGIQAGELFF. The chain couples TRBV2 to TRBJ2-2; perhaps TRBD1 as D (5 bases). V lost 1 base and J lost 6, with 12 bases in between. This CDR3 contains 15 residues. Germline lookup yields CDR1 SNHLY and CDR2 FYNNEI.

The V gene is TRBV28, the J gene TRBJ1-2; TRBD1 might be the D (6 bases). In germline, CDR1 is MDHEN, CDR2 SYDVKM. V was cut by 5 bases and J by 8 bases, with 15 bases left in between. The CDR3 extends over 13 amino acids. CDR3 DNA sequence: TGTGCCAGCAGTGACGGGGGGCTGGGAGGCTACACCTTC. This sequence encodes CASSDGGLGGYTF.

With regard to this clone: Sequence at one end of the junction differs from germline and may be a read error. The chain is built from TRBV6-1 and TRBJ2-1; TRBD2 agrees at 9 bases. CDR3 length: 15 amino acids. Germline V lookup: CDR1 MNHNS, CDR2 SASEGT. CDR3 sequence: CASIEFGTSLNEQFF. Here the CDR3 DNA reads TGTGCCAGCATTGAATTCGGGACTAGCCTAAATGAGCAGTTCTTC.

The rearrangement uses TRBV2 and TRBJ2-1, with D possibly matching TRBD1 (7 bases). CDR1 SNHLY and CDR2 FYNNEI come from the germline V gene. The CDR3 is 14 amino acids. Trimming cost V 6 bases and J 4 bases, with 13 bases left between them. The CDR3 is CASRGGQLYNEQFF. Here the CDR3 DNA reads TGTGCCAGCAGGGGGGGACAGTTGTACAATGAGCAGTTCTTC.

J is TRBJ2-7 and V is TRBV18, with 9 bases aligning to TRBD1. CDR1 and CDR2 from the germline V gene are KGHSH and LQKENI. V was clipped by 6 bases and J by 3 bases; unmatched bases: 6. The CDR3 has 14 residues. CDR3 in DNA: TGTGCCAGCTCGTCCGGGACAGGGAACTACGAGCAGTACTTC. It yields the protein CASSSGTGNYEQYF.

This clone came up once. The chain links TRBV29-1 to TRBJ2-1; the match to TRBD1 covers 8 bases. The V gene's germline CDR1 is SQVTM and CDR2 ANQGSEA. J was trimmed by 8 bases and V by 7 bases; bases with no gene match: 4. The CDR3 has 11 amino acids. CDR3 in amino acids: CSADRGHEQFF. Here the CDR3 DNA reads TGCAGCGCCGACAGGGGCCATGAGCAGTTCTTC.

The rearrangement links TRBV9 to TRBJ2-2, with TRBD2 matching over 9 bases. The ends lost 2 bases at V and 13 bases at J; junction bases unmatched: 3. This CDR3 is 12 amino acids long. Germline CDR1 SGDLS, CDR2 YYNGEE. The CDR3 DNA follows: TGTGCCAGCAGCGTTCTAGCGGGACGGCTGTTTTTT. Amino acid sequence: CASSVLAGRLFF.

The gene calls are TRBV27 and TRBJ2-1; 7 bases align to TRBD1. The trim removed 3 bases at V and 2 bases at J, leaving 1 base unmatched. CDR3 length equals 14 residues. The germline CDR1 and CDR2 sequences are MNHEY and SMNVEV (reference sequence). The CDR3: CASSLDRTYNEQFF. The CDR3 region has the DNA TGTGCCAGCAGTTTGGACAGGACCTACAATGAGCAGTTCTTC.

The V and J genes are TRBV9 and TRBJ2-3; 14 nucleotides align to TRBD2. The V and J ends lost 3 bases and 4 bases, in that order; junction bases with no gene match: 4. Germline V CDR1 and CDR2: SGDLS, YYNGEE. This CDR3 comprises 16 residues. The DNA for the CDR3 is TGTGCCAGCAGCGCCCGACTAGCGGGAGGGGCAGATACGCAGTATTTT. It is translated as CASSARLAGGADTQYF.

CDR3 protein: CAISESYTGELFF. In DNA, the CDR3 is TGTGCCATCAGTGAGTCCTATACCGGGGAGCTGTTTTTT. The genes are TRBV10-3 and TRBJ2-2; D unresolved. Trimming took off 0 bases at V and 5 bases at J, with 4 bases between the two ends. Germline loops: CDR1 ENHRY, CDR2 SYGVKD. The CDR3 covers 13 residues.

The chain recombines TRBV4-2 with TRBJ2-3; 8 nucleotides line up with TRBD2. Germline V lookup: CDR1 LGHNA, CDR2 YNFKEQ. The CDR3 is 17 residues long. Germline trimming cut 0 bases from V and 3 bases from J; bases unmatched to any gene: 8. The CDR3 is CASSQDAGLVGTDTQYF. The DNA of the CDR3 is TGTGCCAGCAGCCAAGATGCGGGACTAGTGGGGACAGATACGCAGTATTTT.

V and J are TRBV30 and TRBJ2-3; perhaps TRBD1 as D (6 bases). V lost 0 bases to trimming and J lost 3 bases, with 13 bases between them. CDR3 length equals 15 residues. The germline gives CDR1 GTSNPN, CDR2 SVGIG (reference sequence). CDR3 in amino acids: CAWSVPRGWTDTQYF. DNA of the CDR3: TGTGCCTGGAGTGTACCTAGGGGGTGGACAGATACGCAGTATTTT.

V usage is TRBV28 and J usage is TRBJ1-5; maybe TRBD1 (6 bases). CDR1 MDHEN and CDR2 SYDVKM come from the germline V gene. V was shortened by 5 bases and J by 2 bases, with 16 bases between the two germline ends. There are 16 residues in the CDR3. The DNA for the CDR3 is TGTGCCAGCAGTATTCGAACAGGGTTGGGCAATCAGCCCCAGCATTTT. Encoded protein: CASSIRTGLGNQPQHF.

Here the CDR3 DNA reads TGTGCCAGCAGTGGCACCGGGACAGGGGCCGGCACTGAAGCTTTCTTT. Protein product: CASSGTGTGAGTEAFF. The chain is built from TRBV27 and TRBJ1-1; TRBD1 agrees at 10 bases. Trimming took 5 bases from V and 4 from J; bases not matched to a gene: 10. Germline V gives CDR1 MNHEY, CDR2 SMNVEV (reference sequence). The CDR3 extends over 16 amino acids.

The count of this clone is one. At the DNA level, this CDR3 is encoded by other sequences in the same sample as well. V gene TRBV19 combines with J gene TRBJ2-5, with TRBD1 matching 8 bases. Per the germline V gene, CDR1 is LNHDA and CDR2 is SQIVND (reference sequence). The J segment lost 4 bases and the V segment lost 3 bases, leaving 7 bases of the junction unmatched. CDR3 length: 15 amino acids. CDR3 protein: CASSMVRGRGETQYF. In DNA form, the CDR3 reads TGTGCCAGTAGTATGGTCAGGGGGCGCGGAGAGACCCAGTACTTC.

V usage is TRBV6-5 and J usage is TRBJ1-2; TRBD1 is a possible D gene (6 bases). Looked up from germline, CDR1 is MNHEY and CDR2 is SVGAGI. V was shortened by 4 bases and J by 7 bases, with 22 bases between the two germline ends. The CDR3 spans 16 residues. CDR3 in DNA: TGTGCCAGCAGTTCTACAATCCTTGAACAGGGAGTTGGCTACACCTTC. This translates into CASSSTILEQGVGYTF.

This sequence joins TRBV15 and TRBJ1-5, with TRBD1 identical over 8 bases. The CDR3 totals 13 residues. Germline CDR1 is LNHNV and CDR2 is YYDKDF (reference sequence). V was pared by 5 bases and J by 7 bases, with 4 bases of the junction left unmatched. This chain's CDR3 is CATSGQGNQPQHF. The CDR3 DNA reads as TGTGCCACCAGCGGACAGGGAAACCAGCCCCAGCATTTT.